A single T cell receptor (beta chain) is shown here with its context. The antigen is not known. Sorting isolated naive CD8 T cells as CD8+CD4-CCR7+CD45RA+ events. Previously published methods and listed TCR primers were used for the bulk TCR libraries. Using its own MiXCR run on the PCR reads, TCRdb lists one record per CDR3 protein. The profile shows over 550,000 distinct CDR3 sequences, 25% of them singletons. This specimen belongs to a study of molecular identifiers for immune sequencing clone quantification. Points from the study as a whole: The share of molecules held by clones above 20 RNA copies was over 98% in effector cells and under 1% in naive cells.

The CDR3 length is 17 residues. Germline CDR1 LNHDA, CDR2 SQIVND (reference sequence). V was pared by 2 bases and J by 2 bases, with 5 bases of the junction left unmatched. The rearrangement uses TRBV19 and TRBJ2-6; 8 bases line up with TRBD1. This clonotype was sampled from a human donor in good health. Some libraries in this study had Jurkat cell RNA spiked in. Sequenced input: naive CD8+ T cells from blood, with Jurkat cell RNA spiked in. Noted subset: FACS-sorted CD8+CD4-CCR7+CD45RA+ naive T cells. CDR3 DNA: TGTGCCAGTAGTATAACGGACAGGGAACCTGGGGCCAACGTCCTGACTTTC. Encoded protein: CASSITDREPGANVLTF.